A single sample gave rise to the 4 T cell receptor beta chains below, sequenced in a study of blood T cell repertoires in COVID-19. Repertoires were generated with immunoSEQ multiplex PCR, while TCRdb's copy carries only in-frame clones and drops some. Of more than 90,000 clones listed, 86% are singletons. Sequencing was done on a sample of peripheral blood. Source of these receptors: a man between 65 and 85 years old who had recovered from COVID-19.

This clone was seen once. The rearrangement joins TRBV20-1 to TRBJ1-2; D call uncertain. This CDR3 has 11 amino acids. Germline CDR1 is DFQATT and CDR2 is SNEGSKA (reference sequence). Trimming pared 1 base from V and 8 bases from J, leaving 8 bases between. The CDR3 sequence: CSARAPLGYTF. The DNA for the CDR3 is TGCAGTGCTAGAGCCCCTCTGGGCTACACCTTC.

This chain connects TRBV4-2 to TRBJ1-1, with 7 nucleotides matching TRBD1. Germline V gives CDR1 LGHNA, CDR2 YNFKEQ. After removal of 0 bases from V and 5 bases from J, the junction contained 9 bases not matched to a gene. The CDR3 has 16 amino acids. The CDR3 DNA reads TGTGCCAGCAGCCAAGACTACAACAGGGGTGCGACTGAAGCTTTCTTT. Translating gives CASSQDYNRGATEAFF.

The V gene is TRBV5-6, the J gene TRBJ2-2, with D possibly being TRBD1 (5 bases). Germline CDR1 and CDR2: SGHDT and YYEEEE. The CDR3 sequence is 15 residues long. Between the trimmed V and J ends, which lost 4 bases and 2 bases, there was a span of 12 bases. CDR3 amino acids: CASSDQGFNTGELFF. CDR3 in DNA: TGTGCCAGCAGCGACCAGGGATTTAACACCGGGGAGCTGTTTTTT.

This clone was detected only once. The chain couples TRBV3-1 (or the pseudogene TRBV3-2) to TRBJ1-6, with 9 positions matching TRBD1. This CDR3 spans 14 amino acids. Germline CDR1 and CDR2: LGHDT and YNNKEL (reference sequence). Trimming cost V 3 bases and J 8 bases; bases outside gene matches: 2. CDR3 residues: CASSHGTGYSPLHF. As DNA, the CDR3 is TGTGCCAGCAGCCATGGGACAGGGTATTCACCCCTCCACTTT.